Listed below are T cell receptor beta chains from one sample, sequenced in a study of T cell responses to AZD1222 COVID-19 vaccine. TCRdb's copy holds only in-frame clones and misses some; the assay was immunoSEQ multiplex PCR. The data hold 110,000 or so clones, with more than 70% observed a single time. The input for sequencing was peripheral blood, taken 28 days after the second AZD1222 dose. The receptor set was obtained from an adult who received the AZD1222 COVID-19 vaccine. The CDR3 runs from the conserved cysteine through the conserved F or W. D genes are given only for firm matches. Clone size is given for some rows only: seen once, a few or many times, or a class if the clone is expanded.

CDR3 DNA: TGTGCCAGCAGCCAAAGGACCGACGGCTACAATGAGCAGTTCTTC
CDR3 protein: CASSQRTDGYNEQFF
clone size: once
D gene: -
V gene: TRBV3-1/TRBV3-2
J gene: TRBJ2-1

CDR3 DNA: TGTGCCAGCAGCGACGTGGGGATGTTCGGAGACTACGAGCAGTACTTC
CDR3 protein: CASSDVGMFGDYEQYF
clone size: -
D gene: -
V gene: TRBV6-2/TRBV6-3
J gene: TRBJ2-7

CDR3 DNA: TGTGCCACCTCAACAGGGGCAGGACGGAACCTTCAGTACTTC
CDR3 protein: CATSTGAGRNLQYF
clone size: -
D gene: TRBD1
V gene: TRBV19
J gene: TRBJ2-4

CDR3 DNA: TGTGCCAGCAGGCCCGGGGGGGCCGTCAATGAGCAGTTCTTC
CDR3 protein: CASRPGGAVNEQFF
clone size: -
D gene: TRBD2
V gene: TRBV27
J gene: TRBJ2-1

CDR3 DNA: TGTGCCGGCCGGGACAGGGGTAACACTGAAGCTTTCTTT
CDR3 protein: CAGRDRGNTEAFF
clone size: -
D gene: TRBD1
V gene: TRBV6-5
J gene: TRBJ1-1

CDR3 DNA: TGCAGCGTTGGAATGGACAGGGGTTACGAGCAGTACTTC
CDR3 protein: CSVGMDRGYEQYF
clone size: -
D gene: TRBD1
V gene: TRBV29-1
J gene: TRBJ2-7

CDR3 DNA: TGTGCCAGCAGTGACCTAACCGGGACTAGCGGGACCTACGAGCAGTACTTC
CDR3 protein: CASSDLTGTSGTYEQYF
clone size: -
D gene: TRBD2
V gene: TRBV6-1
J gene: TRBJ2-7

CDR3 DNA: TGTGCCAGCAAGTGGCTTAACAAGCCCCCAGATACGCAGTATTTT
CDR3 protein: CASKWLNKPPDTQYF
clone size: -
D gene: -
V gene: TRBV27
J gene: TRBJ2-3

CDR3 DNA: TGTGCCAGCAGACGGGACAGTCGGGGACCAGATACGCAGTATTTT
CDR3 protein: CASRRDSRGPDTQYF
clone size: -
D gene: TRBD1
V gene: TRBV6-4
J gene: TRBJ2-3

CDR3 DNA: TGTGCCAGCAGCCCGGGGACTAGCGGAAACAATGAGCAGTTCTTC
CDR3 protein: CASSPGTSGNNEQFF
clone size: few
D gene: TRBD2
V gene: TRBV13
J gene: TRBJ2-1

CDR3 DNA: TGTGCCAGCTCACCATTCCCCGCCGGGGCCCCCTCATCACCCCTCCACTTT
CDR3 protein: CASSPFPAGAPSSPLHF
clone size: -
D gene: -
V gene: TRBV18
J gene: TRBJ1-6

CDR3 DNA: TGTGCCAGCAGCTTAGGGGGGACAGGGGTTAACACTGAAGCTTTCTTT
CDR3 protein: CASSLGGTGVNTEAFF
clone size: once
D gene: TRBD1
V gene: TRBV5-4
J gene: TRBJ1-1

CDR3 DNA: TGTGCCAGTAGGAACACAGGGTGGGGCTACACCTTC
CDR3 protein: CASRNTGWGYTF
clone size: -
D gene: -
V gene: TRBV19
J gene: TRBJ1-2

CDR3 DNA: TGTGCCTCCGGGCCCGGTGACGGGGCCAACGTCCTGACTTTC
CDR3 protein: CASGPGDGANVLTF
clone size: -
D gene: -
V gene: TRBV9
J gene: TRBJ2-6

CDR3 DNA: TGCGCCAGCAGCCGAGGGGGGACAGGAACAGATACGCAGTATTTT
CDR3 protein: CASSRGGTGTDTQYF
clone size: -
D gene: TRBD1
V gene: TRBV5-1
J gene: TRBJ2-3

CDR3 DNA: TGTGCCAGCAGCTTAGAGGAGGGGACCTATGGCTACACCTTC
CDR3 protein: CASSLEEGTYGYTF
clone size: few
D gene: -
V gene: TRBV11-2
J gene: TRBJ1-2

CDR3 DNA: TGTGCCAGCACCTCCGGGGCCAGGTCCTACGAGCAGTACTTC
CDR3 protein: CASTSGARSYEQYF
clone size: -
D gene: -
V gene: TRBV7-9
J gene: TRBJ2-7

CDR3 DNA: TGTGCCAGCAGCTTTGGCGGGGGGGGCGAGACCCAGTACTTC
CDR3 protein: CASSFGGGGETQYF
clone size: -
D gene: TRBD2
V gene: TRBV7-2
J gene: TRBJ2-5

CDR3 DNA: TGTGCCAGCAGCTTAGGCGGGGGCTGGCAGCCCCAGCATTTT
CDR3 protein: CASSLGGGWQPQHF
clone size: -
D gene: -
V gene: TRBV7-2
J gene: TRBJ1-5

CDR3 DNA: TGTGCCACCAGTGATTTTGACGGAACCTCGAACACCGGGGAGCTGTTTTTT
CDR3 protein: CATSDFDGTSNTGELFF
clone size: -
D gene: -
V gene: TRBV24-1
J gene: TRBJ2-2

CDR3 DNA: TGCGCCAGCAGTGATTTTCAAGGGATTTACAATGAGCAGTTCTTC
CDR3 protein: CASSDFQGIYNEQFF
clone size: -
D gene: -
V gene: TRBV10-2
J gene: TRBJ2-1

CDR3 DNA: TGTGCCAGCTCACCCACCCCGACAGGGGCTTACAGGGGCTTCGGCTACACCTTC
CDR3 protein: CASSPTPTGAYRGFGYTF
clone size: -
D gene: TRBD1
V gene: TRBV18
J gene: TRBJ1-2

CDR3 DNA: TGTGCCTGCAGGACAGGGGAACCCGGGGAGCTGTTTTTT
CDR3 protein: CACRTGEPGELFF
clone size: once
D gene: TRBD1
V gene: TRBV6-5
J gene: TRBJ2-2

CDR3 DNA: TGTGCCAGCACCCCACTATTGTCAGAGGGACCCCCGGGGGGAAACACCATATATTTT
CDR3 protein: CASTPLLSEGPPGGNTIYF
clone size: -
D gene: -
V gene: TRBV28
J gene: TRBJ1-3

CDR3 DNA: TGTGCCAGCAGCCTTGGACAGGGGGCGTTTTATGGCTACACCTTC
CDR3 protein: CASSLGQGAFYGYTF
clone size: -
D gene: TRBD1
V gene: TRBV5-6
J gene: TRBJ1-2

CDR3 DNA: TGTGCCACCAGCAGAAGTGACAGGTATAATCAGCCCCAGCATTTT
CDR3 protein: CATSRSDRYNQPQHF
clone size: -
D gene: -
V gene: TRBV15
J gene: TRBJ1-5

CDR3 DNA: TGTGCCAGCAAGACACCCGGGAATTCACCCCTCCACTTT
CDR3 protein: CASKTPGNSPLHF
clone size: -
D gene: -
V gene: TRBV6-6
J gene: TRBJ1-6

CDR3 DNA: TGTGCCAGCAGCTTGGCCATAGGGGTGGGCGCAGATACGCAGTATTTT
CDR3 protein: CASSLAIGVGADTQYF
clone size: -
D gene: -
V gene: TRBV5-5
J gene: TRBJ2-3

CDR3 DNA: TGTGCCACCAGCAGAGCCTCCGGGACAGCAAACTATGGCTACACCTTC
CDR3 protein: CATSRASGTANYGYTF
clone size: -
D gene: TRBD1
V gene: TRBV15
J gene: TRBJ1-2

CDR3 DNA: TGTGCTACCCAACCCGCCAGGGGGGCAGATACGCAGTATTTT
CDR3 protein: CATQPARGADTQYF
clone size: -
D gene: -
V gene: TRBV4-2
J gene: TRBJ2-3

CDR3 DNA: TGTGCCAGCCAACAGGGGCCTAGCAATCAGCCCCAGCATTTT
CDR3 protein: CASQQGPSNQPQHF
clone size: -
D gene: TRBD1
V gene: TRBV6-5
J gene: TRBJ1-5

CDR3 DNA: TGTGCCAGCAGCTTATCAGGTGGTCTCACCTATGGCTACACCTTC
CDR3 protein: CASSLSGGLTYGYTF
clone size: -
D gene: -
V gene: TRBV11-2
J gene: TRBJ1-2

CDR3 DNA: TGCGCCAGCAGCCCCCAGGGGGACTATGGCTACACCTTC
CDR3 protein: CASSPQGDYGYTF
clone size: few
D gene: TRBD1
V gene: TRBV5-1
J gene: TRBJ1-2

CDR3 DNA: TGTGCCAGCAGCTTAGGGATGGGAACTGAAGCTTTCTTT
CDR3 protein: CASSLGMGTEAFF
clone size: -
D gene: -
V gene: TRBV7-2
J gene: TRBJ1-1

CDR3 DNA: TGTGCCAGCAGCCCACCCGGCACAGATACGCAGTATTTT
CDR3 protein: CASSPPGTDTQYF
clone size: -
D gene: -
V gene: TRBV7-9
J gene: TRBJ2-3

CDR3 DNA: TGTGCCAGCAGTTACTCAATTGATGTGTTGTGGGCCCGCGGCAATCAGCCCCAGCATTTT
CDR3 protein: CASSYSIDVLWARGNQPQHF
clone size: -
D gene: -
V gene: TRBV6-2/TRBV6-3
J gene: TRBJ1-5

CDR3 DNA: TGTGCCAGCAGCCCAACGCCCTTTTGGGGCTCCTACGAGCAGTACTTC
CDR3 protein: CASSPTPFWGSYEQYF
clone size: -
D gene: -
V gene: TRBV27
J gene: TRBJ2-7

CDR3 DNA: TGTGCCAGCAGTATCTTCACCAACTCCTACAATGAGCAGTTCTTC
CDR3 protein: CASSIFTNSYNEQFF
clone size: few
D gene: -
V gene: TRBV6-5
J gene: TRBJ2-1

CDR3 DNA: TGTGCCAGCAGTCCCATAGCGGGGGCCGGGGAGACCCAGTACTTC
CDR3 protein: CASSPIAGAGETQYF
clone size: many
D gene: TRBD2
V gene: TRBV6-4
J gene: TRBJ2-5

CDR3 DNA: TGCGCCAGCAGCTTAGAGCAGGGGAACACCGGGGAGCTGTTTTTT
CDR3 protein: CASSLEQGNTGELFF
clone size: -
D gene: -
V gene: TRBV5-1
J gene: TRBJ2-2

CDR3 DNA: TGTGCCAGCAGTTACTGGAGCCTCTCAGGACAGGGGGCGTATCAGGACACTGAAGCTTTCTTT
CDR3 protein: CASSYWSLSGQGAYQDTEAFF
clone size: -
D gene: TRBD1
V gene: TRBV6-2/TRBV6-3
J gene: TRBJ1-1

CDR3 DNA: TGTGCCAGCAGTAAGGACATGTCGACTGAAGCTTTCTTT
CDR3 protein: CASSKDMSTEAFF
clone size: -
D gene: -
V gene: TRBV12-3/TRBV12-4
J gene: TRBJ1-1

CDR3 DNA: TGCGCCAGCAGCCAAGATTACGGTAGCGGGGGGGCGACAGAGACCCAGTACTTC
CDR3 protein: CASSQDYGSGGATETQYF
clone size: -
D gene: TRBD2
V gene: TRBV4-3
J gene: TRBJ2-5